One and the same sample provided the 27 T cell receptor beta chains below, sequenced in a study of blood T cell repertoires in COVID-19. TCRdb keeps only in-frame clones here, not all; method: immunoSEQ multiplex PCR. This table has 200,000 to 250,000 clones, roughly four fifths appearing once. Sequenced: peripheral blood. Receptors originate from a woman aged 55 to 70 with acute or convalescent COVID-19.

The rearrangement links TRBV15 to TRBJ1-1; no firm D call. The CDR3 is 14 amino acids. In germline, CDR1 is LNHNV, CDR2 YYDKDF (reference sequence). Trimming pared 0 bases from V and 3 bases from J, leaving 8 bases between. The CDR3: CATSRDLLDTEAFF. The DNA for the CDR3 is TGTGCCACCAGCAGAGATTTACTAGACACTGAAGCTTTCTTT.

This rearrangement joins TRBV9 to TRBJ1-3; the D is unclear. V shed 0 bases and J shed 0 bases, with 4 bases lying between them. The germline V gene has CDR1 SGDLS and CDR2 YYNGEE. The CDR3 is made up of 14 amino acids. The CDR3 reads CASSVADSGNTIYF. The CDR3 DNA reads as TGTGCCAGCAGCGTAGCAGACTCTGGAAACACCATATATTTT.

The V call is TRBV30, the J call TRBJ1-6; no reliable D call. This CDR3 is built from 12 residues. In germline, CDR1 is GTSNPN, CDR2 SVGIG (reference sequence). The V and J ends lost 2 bases and 10 bases respectively, with 9 bases between them. The CDR3 is CAWSSRKSPLHF. DNA for the CDR3: TGTGCCTGGAGTTCGCGGAAATCACCCCTCCACTTT.

This clone was recorded only once. The chain couples TRBV2 to TRBJ2-2; 10 nucleotides align to TRBD2. The V gene's germline CDR1 is SNHLY and CDR2 FYNNEI. This CDR3 has 14 residues. V lost 6 bases and J lost 4; bases outside the gene matches: 2. The CDR3 DNA reads as TGTGCCAGCAGGCAGCGGGGGGGCACCGGGGAGCTGTTTTTT. Encoded protein: CASRQRGGTGELFF.

The chain carries TRBV2 and TRBJ1-6, with 9 bases identical to TRBD1. V lost 6 bases, J lost 4 bases, and 4 bases stayed unmatched. The CDR3 sequence is 15 residues long. Germline CDR1 SNHLY, CDR2 FYNNEI. In DNA form, the CDR3 reads TGTGCCAGCAGCTCCGACAGGGGGTATAATTCACCCCTCCACTTT. This codes for CASSSDRGYNSPLHF. The full variable domain, in which reference TRBV2 and TRBJ1-6 provide the parts outside the CDR3, is EPEVTQTPSHQVTQMGQEVILRCVPISNHLYFYWYRQILGQKVEFLVSFYNNEISEKSEIFDDQFSVERPDGSNFTLKIRSTKLEDSAMYFCASSSDRGYNSPLHFGNGTRLTVT.

This chain joins TRBV6-5 and TRBJ1-2; D might be TRBD1 (5 bases). CDR1 is MNHEY, CDR2 SVGAGI, per germline. Trimming pared 5 bases from V and 0 bases from J, leaving 10 bases between. This CDR3 has 14 amino acids. The CDR3 region has the DNA TGTGCCAGCAGTACCGGGACTTCTAACTATGGCTACACCTTC. Its protein product is CASSTGTSNYGYTF.

This clone was counted a few times. The V call is TRBV29-1, the J call TRBJ1-1; D remains unclear. This CDR3 is 14 amino acids long. CDR1 SQVTM and CDR2 ANQGSEA come from the germline V gene. V was shortened by 0 bases and J by 6 bases, with 14 bases between the two germline ends. CDR3 protein: CSVEDRRVFAEAFF. CDR3 DNA sequence: TGCAGCGTTGAAGATAGGAGAGTATTCGCTGAAGCTTTCTTT.

The chain employs TRBV5-4 and TRBJ2-7; 8 nucleotides line up with TRBD1. Germline loops: CDR1 SGHNT, CDR2 YYREEE (reference sequence). The CDR3 is made up of 16 amino acids. V was pared by 4 bases and J by 7 bases, with 16 bases of the junction left unmatched. CDR3 residues: CASSPWPSGGFWEQYF. CDR3 DNA: TGTGCCAGCAGCCCGTGGCCGTCAGGGGGCTTTTGGGAGCAGTACTTC.

This chain connects TRBV5-6 to TRBJ1-5, with 8 bases that match TRBD1. J lost 6 bases, V lost 3 bases, and 20 bases had no gene match. Germline CDR1 reads SGHDT; CDR2 reads YYEEEE. The CDR3 spans 19 residues. CDR3 DNA: TGTGCCAGCAGCTCCAAGCCCGGGACAGGTTTTAAGGACACTCAGCCCCAGCATTTT. Amino acids: CASSSKPGTGFKDTQPQHF. The variable domain in full, with the rest retrieved from reference TRBV5-6 and TRBJ1-5, is DAGVTQSPTHLIKTRGQQVTLRCSPKSGHDTVSWYQQALGQGPQFIFQYYEEEERQRGNFPDRFSGHQFPNYSSELNVNALLLGDSALYLCASSSKPGTGFKDTQPQHFGDGTRLSIL.

The chain recombines TRBV10-2 with TRBJ2-5, with 12 bases matching TRBD2. Trimming removed 10 bases from V and 5 bases from J; junction bases left unmatched: 2. The germline V gene has CDR1 WSHSY and CDR2 SAAADI. The CDR3 sequence is 12 residues long. DNA of the CDR3: TGCGCCACCGGGACTAGCGGGGAGACCCAGTACTTC. Protein sequence: CATGTSGETQYF.

V usage is TRBV7-3 and J usage is TRBJ2-7; the match to TRBD1 covers 7 bases. Trimming removed 2 bases from V and 7 bases from J; junction bases left unmatched: 11. Germline CDR1 and CDR2: SGHTA and FQGTGA. This CDR3 contains 15 residues. The CDR3 sequence: CASSLGSTGVGEQYF. In DNA form, the CDR3 reads TGTGCCAGCAGCTTAGGCAGCACAGGGGTGGGAGAGCAGTACTTC.

This clone came up a few times. V gene TRBV5-6 combines with J gene TRBJ2-1; TRBD2 aligns across 12 bases. The ends lost 3 bases at V and 5 bases at J; junction bases unmatched: 9. Germline CDR1 and CDR2: SGHDT and YYEEEE. This CDR3 has 17 residues. This CDR3 reads CASSSPPGLAGHNEQFF. The CDR3 nucleotides are TGTGCCAGCAGCTCGCCCCCTGGACTAGCGGGGCACAATGAGCAGTTCTTC.

The CDR3 DNA sequence: TGTGCCAGCAGCGTAGAGGGGACAGATCACAATGAGCAGTTCTTC. As protein: CASSVEGTDHNEQFF. The V call is TRBV9, the J call TRBJ2-1, with TRBD1 matching 7 bases. After removal of 0 bases from V and 5 bases from J, the junction contained 5 bases not matched to a gene. The germline V gene encodes CDR1 SGDLS and CDR2 YYNGEE. The CDR3 sequence is 15 residues long.

A few counts support this clone. The gene calls are TRBV4-3 and TRBJ2-1, with a weak D call TRBD1 (8 bases). The CDR3 totals 16 residues. Trimming removed 4 bases from V and 6 bases from J, with 19 bases in between. Germline CDR1 is LGHNA and CDR2 is YSLEER. The CDR3 DNA follows: TGCGCCAGCAGCCCCCCCGACAGGGGAGGGGGCAATGAGCAGTTCTTC. Translated: CASSPPDRGGGNEQFF.

The gene calls are TRBV9 and TRBJ2-1; 9 bases match TRBD1. Trimming removed 1 base from V and 6 bases from J; junction bases left unmatched: 5. This CDR3 is built from 15 residues. CDR1 is SGDLS and CDR2 is YYNGEE in the germline V gene. The CDR3 spells CASSVQGQGFNEQFF. CDR3 bases: TGTGCCAGCAGCGTACAGGGACAGGGCTTCAATGAGCAGTTCTTC.

The chain combines TRBV5-1 with TRBJ1-2; 8 nucleotides match TRBD1. The ends lost 5 bases at V and 3 bases at J; junction bases unmatched: 6. This CDR3 has 14 amino acids. Germline CDR1 is SGHRS and CDR2 is YFSETQ. CDR3 bases: TGCGCCAGCAGGTCCGAACAGGGGGACTATGGCTACACCTTC. It is translated as CASRSEQGDYGYTF.

In DNA, the CDR3 is TGTGCCAGCATGGGGGCGTCGAACTATGGCTACACCTTC. This sequence encodes CASMGASNYGYTF. This chain uses TRBV2 with TRBJ1-2; D may be TRBD1 (6 bases). The ends were cut back, 7 bases at V and 2 bases at J, with 11 bases in the middle. Looked up from germline, CDR1 is SNHLY and CDR2 is FYNNEI. This CDR3 comprises 13 residues. Combining the CDR3 with reference TRBV2 and TRBJ1-2 gives the whole variable domain EPEVTQTPSHQVTQMGQEVILRCVPISNHLYFYWYRQILGQKVEFLVSFYNNEISEKSEIFDDQFSVERPDGSNFTLKIRSTKLEDSAMYFCASMGASNYGYTFGSGTRLTVV.

This clone was seen once. The chain joins TRBV28 to TRBJ2-2; 14 bases are a match to TRBD2. The J segment lost 5 bases and the V segment lost 6 bases, leaving 5 bases of the junction unmatched. Per germline, CDR1 MDHEN and CDR2 SYDVKM. CDR3 length: 16 amino acids. As DNA, the CDR3 is TGTGCCAGCAGCGTCGGGACTAGCGGGGGTACCGGGGAGCTGTTTTTT. It yields the protein CASSVGTSGGTGELFF. Supplemented by reference TRBV28 and TRBJ2-2, the full variable domain reads DVKVTQSSRYLVKRTGEKVFLECVQDMDHENMFWYRQDPGLGLRLIYFSYDVKMKEKGDIPEGYSVSREKKERFSLILESASTNQTSMYLCASSVGTSGGTGELFFGEGSRLTVL.

V usage is TRBV30 and J usage is TRBJ1-2, with D perhaps matching TRBD1 (5 bases). Germline V CDR1 and CDR2: GTSNPN, SVGIG (reference sequence). CDR3 length: 13 amino acids. Trimming removed 2 bases from V and 8 bases from J, with 15 bases in between. CDR3 residues: CAWSRQGGFGYTF. The CDR3, as DNA: TGTGCCTGGAGTCGCCAGGGAGGCTTCGGCTACACCTTC.

The chain has TRBV28 and TRBJ1-2; tentatively, D is TRBD1 (6 bases). The V end lost 3 bases, the J end lost 2 bases, and 13 bases lay between the germline ends. The germline V gene encodes CDR1 MDHEN and CDR2 SYDVKM. The length of the CDR3 is 15 residues. The CDR3 nucleotides read TGTGCCAGCAGTTTGTTCAGGACAGTGAACTATGGCTACACCTTC. This translates into CASSLFRTVNYGYTF.

The CDR3 nucleotides read TGTGCCTGGAGGGGACAGGGCTACTATGGCTACACCTTC. This gives the protein CAWRGQGYYGYTF. The chain employs TRBV30 and TRBJ1-2, with 9 bases that match TRBD1. CDR3 length: 13 amino acids. The ends lost 3 bases at V and 3 bases at J; junction bases unmatched: 2. The germline V gene has CDR1 GTSNPN and CDR2 SVGIG (reference sequence).

V and J are TRBV5-4 and TRBJ2-3; 7 bases map to TRBD2. This CDR3 is built from 17 residues. V dropped 3 bases and J dropped 0; count of bases not matched to a gene: 10. Per the germline V gene, CDR1 is SGHNT and CDR2 is YYREEE (reference sequence). As DNA, the CDR3 is TGTGCCAGCAGCTCCGGGCGTGGGGGGGGAAGCACAGATACGCAGTATTTT. It is translated as CASSSGRGGGSTDTQYF.

The chain carries TRBV7-2 and TRBJ2-5; maybe TRBD2 (6 bases). Germline CDR1 is SGHTA and CDR2 is FQGNSA. This CDR3 is built from 13 residues. The ends were cut back, 5 bases at V and 5 bases at J, with 12 bases in the middle. The CDR3 DNA follows: TGTGCCAGCAGCACCCGCGGGACGGAGACCCAGTACTTC. This translates into CASSTRGTETQYF.

V gene TRBV14 combines with J gene TRBJ2-3; 7 nucleotides align to TRBD2. V lost 2 bases, J lost 0 bases, and 2 bases stayed unmatched. CDR3 length: 15 amino acids. Per germline, CDR1 SGHDN and CDR2 FVKESK. The chain's CDR3 is CASSQTRGSTDTQYF. In DNA, the CDR3 is TGTGCCAGCAGCCAAACGCGGGGGAGCACAGATACGCAGTATTTT.

This chain links TRBV6-5 with TRBJ1-1; D is ambiguous. Germline lookup yields CDR1 MNHEY and CDR2 SVGAGI. V lost 6 bases to trimming and J lost 6 bases, with 17 bases between them. The CDR3 runs to 14 residues. The CDR3 bases are TGTGCCAGCAGCGAGAGGTGGTCCGGGTCTGAAGCTTTCTTT. Amino acids: CASSERWSGSEAFF.

This clone was counted a few times. The chain carries TRBV3-1 (or the pseudogene TRBV3-2) and TRBJ1-3; the D is unclear. Trimming removed 0 bases from V and 0 bases from J, with 12 bases in between. The CDR3 has 17 amino acids. CDR1 and CDR2 from the germline V gene are LGHDT and YNNKEL (reference sequence). CDR3 region: CASSQEFWENSGNTIYF. The CDR3 DNA reads as TGTGCCAGCAGCCAAGAGTTTTGGGAGAACTCTGGAAACACCATATATTTT.

This clone has a handful of counts. Here the CDR3 reads CASSDGTDYSPLHF. The CDR3 DNA follows: TGTGCCAGCAGTGACGGGACAGACTATTCACCCCTCCACTTT. The chain combines TRBV27 with TRBJ1-6, with TRBD1 matching 7 bases. Germline V gene sequence: CDR1 MNHEY, CDR2 SMNVEV (reference sequence). The CDR3 runs to 14 residues. V shed 5 bases, J shed 8 bases, and the junction held 6 bases outside the gene matches.